The next 23 T cell receptor beta chains were all read from a single sample in a study of blood T cell repertoires in COVID-19 (dated by TCRdb to the early 2020s). Receptor amplification or capture employed the immunoSEQ multiplex PCR assay. Imported from immuneACCESS, the table was reduced by TCRdb to in-frame sequences with V and J called. These copies leave out some clones; in studies compared against another copy, an unresolved V gene accounts for under half, and the cause of the remainder is not known. This sample has a few hundred thousand clones in its table, and about 86% of those were observed once. Jointly, the top ten make up roughly 3.2% of the sample. Sequencing input: PBMCs or T cells enriched from blood (not recorded which). These receptors originate from a man between 45 and 60 years old who had recovered from COVID-19.

The chain employs TRBV27 and TRBJ2-1, with D possibly matching TRBD1 (6 bases). CDR3 length: 14 amino acids. Trimming shortened V by 6 bases and J by 2 bases, and 11 bases separated the two germline ends. CDR1 and CDR2 (germline): MNHEY, SMNVEV (reference sequence). CDR3: CASRNRDPYNEQFF. Here the CDR3 DNA reads TGTGCCAGCAGAAACAGGGACCCCTACAATGAGCAGTTCTTC.

The rearrangement links TRBV6-2 or TRBV6-3 to TRBJ2-7; the match to TRBD2 covers 7 bases. J gave up 3 bases and V 2 bases, and 16 bases lay outside the gene matches. The CDR3 consists of 18 residues. Germline V gives CDR1 MNHEY, CDR2 SVGEGT. The CDR3 region has the DNA TGTGCCAGCAGTTACCCTGGTCCGGGGGGAACGGATATCTACGAGCAGTACTTC. It specifies CASSYPGPGGTDIYEQYF.

The CDR3 DNA reads TGTGCCAGCAGCTTAGGGGCTAACTATGGCTACACCTTC. Amino acid sequence: CASSLGANYGYTF. This chain uses TRBV5-8 with TRBJ1-2; D is perhaps TRBD1 (5 bases). The CDR3 has 13 residues. CDR1 is SGHTS and CDR2 is YDEGEE in the germline V gene. V lost 2 bases to trimming and J lost 0 bases, with 5 bases between them.

Notes on this clone: The same CDR3 is also encoded by other DNA sequences in this sample. The genes are TRBV12-3 or TRBV12-4 and TRBJ1-1, with TRBD1 as a possible D gene (5 bases). Trimming took 3 bases from V and 1 from J, leaving 6 bases between them. The CDR3 consists of 13 residues. For the CDR3, the DNA is TGTGCCAGCAGTTTGGGGGGGAACACTGAAGCTTTCTTT. It encodes CASSLGGNTEAFF.

The J gene is TRBJ1-5, the V gene TRBV6-4; 7 nucleotides line up with TRBD1. This CDR3 is built from 17 residues. The J segment lost 3 bases and the V segment lost 6 bases, leaving 14 bases of the junction unmatched. In germline, CDR1 is MRHNA, CDR2 SNTAGT. The CDR3 DNA reads as TGTGCCAGCAGCCGAACCTCTACAGGGGACGACAATCAGCCCCAGCATTTT. It encodes CASSRTSTGDDNQPQHF.

This clone showed up just once. This rearrangement joins TRBV12-5 to TRBJ1-2; D is undetermined. V gave up 8 bases and J gave up 6 bases, with 22 bases separating them. The CDR3 is made up of 15 amino acids. The germline V gene encodes CDR1 LGHNT and CDR2 FRNRAP. The chain's CDR3 is CASLDTNIGTDGYTF. The DNA of the CDR3 is TGTGCTAGTCTCGACACGAACATCGGTACTGATGGCTACACCTTC. Full variable domain (remainder filled in from reference TRBV12-5 and TRBJ1-2): DARVTQTPRHKVTEMGQEVTMRCQPILGHNTVFWYRQTMMQGLELLAYFRNRAPLDDSGMPKDRFSAEMPDATLATLKIQPSEPRDSAVYFCASLDTNIGTDGYTFGSGTRLTVV.

V gene TRBV10-3 combines with J gene TRBJ2-7; 7 nucleotides agree with TRBD2. The CDR3 consists of 11 residues. The trim removed 8 bases at V and 2 bases at J, leaving 0 bases unmatched. CDR1 is ENHRY and CDR2 is SYGVKD in the germline V gene. CDR3 sequence (DNA): TGTGCCATCGGGGGGGCCTACGAGCAGTACTTC. It codes for CAIGGAYEQYF.

The CDR3 region has the DNA TGTGCCAGCAGCTTGGCGGGCAGGGGGAACTATGGCTACACCTTC. It translates to CASSLAGRGNYGYTF. The J gene is TRBJ1-2, the V gene TRBV5-4; 7 bases agree with TRBD1. The V and J ends lost 0 bases and 2 bases, in that order; junction bases with no gene match: 4. The CDR3 has 15 residues. Germline CDR1 is SGHNT and CDR2 is YYREEE (reference sequence). The full variable domain, rest sourced from reference TRBV5-4 and TRBJ1-2, is ETGVTQSPTHLIKTRGQQVTLRCSSQSGHNTVSWYQQALGQGPQFIFQYYREEENGRGNFPPRFSGLQFPNYSSELNVNALELDDSALYLCASSLAGRGNYGYTFGSGTRLTVV.

This clone was seen only once. The chain couples TRBV18 to TRBJ1-1, with D perhaps matching TRBD1 (6 bases). CDR1 and CDR2 (germline): KGHSH, LQKENI. The CDR3 consists of 13 residues. The V gene lost 2 bases and the J gene lost 7 bases, with 11 bases spanning the gap. The CDR3 loop reads CASSPRRTDEAFF. The CDR3 region has the DNA TGTGCCAGCTCACCAAGGCGGACAGATGAAGCTTTCTTT.

The J gene is TRBJ1-2, the V gene TRBV7-3; 7 bases agree with TRBD1. CDR1 and CDR2 from the germline V gene are SGHTA and FQGTGA. V shed 5 bases, J shed 2 bases, and the junction held 5 bases outside the gene matches. The length of the CDR3 is 14 residues. The CDR3 DNA is TGTGCCAGCAGCCCCACGACAGGGAACTATGGCTACACCTTC. It yields the protein CASSPTTGNYGYTF. The whole variable domain, filled in from reference TRBV7-3 and TRBJ1-2, reads GAGVSQTPSNKVTEKGKYVELRCDPISGHTALYWYRQSLGQGPEFLIYFQGTGAADDSGLPNDRFFAVRPEGSVSTLKIQRTERGDSAVYLCASSPTTGNYGYTFGSGTRLTVV.

The V gene is TRBV18, the J gene TRBJ1-5; D not resolved. Germline CDR1 and CDR2: KGHSH and LQKENI. The CDR3 covers 15 residues. The V and J ends lost 6 bases and 2 bases respectively, with 14 bases between them. For the CDR3, the DNA is TGTGCCAGCTCTCGGGGAGGAGATGGCAATCAGCCCCAGCATTTT. Protein sequence: CASSRGGDGNQPQHF. The whole variable domain, filled in from reference TRBV18 and TRBJ1-5, reads NAGVMQNPRHLVRRRGQEARLRCSPMKGHSHVYWYRQLPEEGLKFMVYLQKENIIDESGMPKERFSAEFPKEGPSILRIQQVVRGDSAAYFCASSRGGDGNQPQHFGDGTRLSIL.

The chain employs TRBV9 and TRBJ2-1; 11 nucleotides match TRBD2. V lost 3 bases and J lost 4; bases outside the gene matches: 12. The CDR3 covers 18 residues. CDR1 is SGDLS and CDR2 is YYNGEE in the germline V gene. CDR3 sequence: CASSAQGSGGAGYNEQFF. DNA for the CDR3: TGTGCCAGCAGCGCCCAAGGTAGCGGGGGGGCCGGGTACAATGAGCAGTTCTTC. Filled out from reference TRBV9 and TRBJ2-1, the complete variable domain reads DSGVTQTPKHLITATGQRVTLRCSPRSGDLSVYWYQQSLDQGLQFLIQYYNGEERAKGNILERFSAQQFPDLHSELNLSSLELGDSALYFCASSAQGSGGAGYNEQFFGPGTRLTVL.

The chain combines TRBV5-4 with TRBJ2-2, with D hard to call. CDR1 is SGHNT and CDR2 is YYREEE in the germline V gene (reference sequence). Trimming took off 5 bases at V and 6 bases at J, with 8 bases between the two ends. There are 12 residues in the CDR3. The CDR3 coding sequence is TGTGCCAGCAGACCCCCGGCCGGGGAGCTGTTTTTT. It translates to CASRPPAGELFF.

The chain carries TRBV7-2 and TRBJ2-7; 11 bases are a match to TRBD2. This CDR3 spans 15 amino acids. Germline V gene lookup returns CDR1 SGHTA and CDR2 FQGNSA. V gave up 0 bases and J gave up 4 bases; unmatched junction bases: 2. CDR3 sequence (DNA): TGTGCCAGCAGCTTAGCCGGGACTAGCGGTTACGAGCAGTACTTC. Protein sequence: CASSLAGTSGYEQYF.

The chain links TRBV29-1 to TRBJ2-2; 7 bases map to TRBD2. With 3 bases clipped from V and 6 bases from J, the junction kept 7 bases outside the gene matches. This CDR3 comprises 14 residues. Germline V gives CDR1 SQVTM, CDR2 ANQGSEA. CDR3 in amino acids: CSVDSGESAGELFF. CDR3 bases: TGCAGCGTTGACAGCGGGGAGAGTGCCGGGGAGCTGTTTTTT.

The chain joins TRBV11-1 to TRBJ1-1, with 7 bases fitting TRBD1. There are 13 residues in the CDR3. Germline V gene lookup returns CDR1 SGHAT and CDR2 FQDESV (reference sequence). The ends lost 5 bases at V and 4 bases at J; junction bases unmatched: 4. CDR3 amino acids: CASSSDRVTEAFF. DNA for the CDR3: TGTGCCAGCAGCAGCGACAGGGTCACTGAAGCTTTCTTT.

The chain recombines TRBV9 with TRBJ2-1, with D perhaps TRBD2 (7 bases). CDR1 and CDR2 from the germline V gene are SGDLS and YYNGEE. Trimming removed 0 bases from V and 6 bases from J, with 13 bases in between. CDR3 length: 15 residues. The CDR3 DNA is TGTGCCAGCAGCGTAGGGGCGGGGGCAAGCAATGAGCAGTTCTTC. Encoded protein: CASSVGAGASNEQFF.

The gene calls are TRBV24-1 and TRBJ2-1, with TRBD2 matching 8 bases. The junction had 11 bases not matched to a gene; V was cut back by 7 bases and J by 7 bases. The germline gives CDR1 KGHDR, CDR2 SFDVKD. This CDR3 is built from 15 residues. CDR3 sequence: CATSAPGGLRNEQFF. In DNA form, the CDR3 reads TGTGCCACCAGCGCACCGGGGGGGCTGAGAAATGAGCAGTTCTTC.

The chain combines TRBV15 with TRBJ2-1; D is undetermined. The CDR3 has 12 residues. CDR1 is LNHNV, CDR2 YYDKDF, per germline (reference sequence). V was clipped by 0 bases and J by 6 bases, with 3 bases between them. This CDR3 is CATSRERNEQFF. DNA of the CDR3: TGTGCCACCAGCAGAGAGCGCAATGAGCAGTTCTTC.

In regard to this clone: It may be a read error: a sequence one base away is much more abundant. The J gene is TRBJ2-7, the V gene TRBV19; 10 nucleotides line up with TRBD2. Germline CDR1 and CDR2: LNHDA and SQIVND (reference sequence). The CDR3 is 17 residues long. CDR3: CTSSTWWTSGSSYEQYF. The CDR3 DNA follows: TGTACCAGTAGTACGTGGTGGACTAGCGGTAGCTCCTACGAGCAGTACTTC.

The chain links TRBV6-5 to TRBJ2-1; 7 bases are shared with TRBD1. The V gene's germline CDR1 is MNHEY and CDR2 SVGAGI. CDR3 length: 13 amino acids. The junction had 3 bases not matched to a gene; V was cut back by 8 bases and J by 2 bases. CDR3 amino acids: CASGTVTYNEQFF. The CDR3 nucleotides read TGTGCCAGCGGGACAGTCACCTACAATGAGCAGTTCTTC.

V is TRBV18 and J is TRBJ2-2; TRBD1 is a possible D gene (6 bases). The CDR3 covers 16 residues. The V gene lost 1 base and the J gene lost 0 bases, with 9 bases spanning the gap. Germline CDR1 reads KGHSH; CDR2 reads LQKENI. DNA of the CDR3: TGTGCCAGCTCACCACGGGGGCAAACGAACACCGGGGAGCTGTTTTTT. This translates into CASSPRGQTNTGELFF.

This chain uses TRBV19 with TRBJ2-4, with a tentative D call TRBD1 (6 bases). Germline loops: CDR1 LNHDA, CDR2 SQIVND (reference sequence). The CDR3 is 15 amino acids. The V gene lost 7 bases and the J gene lost 1 base, with 14 bases spanning the gap. The CDR3 region has the DNA TGTGCCAGTAACCTCAGGGGTGAGGCCAAAAACATTCAGTACTTC. Its protein is CASNLRGEAKNIQYF. The entire variable domain, with the rest obtained from reference TRBV19 and TRBJ2-4, is as follows: DGGITQSPKYLFRKEGQNVTLSCEQNLNHDAMYWYRQDPGQGLRLIYYSQIVNDFQKGDIAEGYSVSREKKESFPLTVTSAQKNPTAFYLCASNLRGEAKNIQYFGAGTRLSVL.